A single sample is the source of the 28 T cell receptor beta chains below, sequenced in a study of identical twins (dated by TCRdb to the mid-2010s). Libraries were made using 5' RACE. Sequenced using an Illumina HiSeq 2000. The public reads were run again by TCRdb, first through fastp at Q25 and then through MiXCR, and only productive beta chains were kept. Each entry merges the rows of one CDR3 protein and shows their most common DNA and genes. The table for this sample lists 450,000 to 600,000 distinct CDR3 sequences; about a fifth of them were counted only once. Approximately 0.5% of the sample is taken by the ten largest. These data were also filed under a second study, of yellow fever vaccine responses in identical twins.

The sequenced sample was CD4+ T cells sorted from blood. The source is a woman younger than 30 in good health.

This chain joins TRBV6-1 and TRBJ2-6, with 9 bases aligning to TRBD2. Per germline, CDR1 MNHNS and CDR2 SASEGT. The ends lost 3 bases at V and 4 bases at J; junction bases unmatched: 10. The CDR3 runs to 18 residues. The CDR3 DNA reads as TGTGCCAGCAGTGATTTTGGCGGGAGGGCCTCCGGGGCCAACGTCCTGACTTTC. It specifies CASSDFGGRASGANVLTF.

In this sample, this clonotype turned up a few times. This chain connects TRBV10-3 to TRBJ2-7; 7 nucleotides match TRBD1. Germline trimming cut 4 bases from V and 4 bases from J; bases unmatched to any gene: 4. The CDR3 contains 13 residues. Germline loops: CDR1 ENHRY, CDR2 SYGVKD. In DNA, the CDR3 is TGTGCCATCAGTGGACAGGGAACTTACGAGCAGTACTTC. Amino acid sequence: CAISGQGTYEQYF.

The V gene is TRBV2, the J gene TRBJ1-5; TRBD1 matches 8 bases. V trimming: 7 bases; J trimming: 3 bases; junction bases outside the gene matches: 14. The germline V gene encodes CDR1 SNHLY and CDR2 FYNNEI. CDR3 size: 17 residues. The CDR3 DNA follows: TGTGCCAGCACCCCGGACAGGGCCCGGGATAACAATCAGCCCCAGCATTTT. It encodes CASTPDRARDNNQPQHF.

CDR3 coding DNA: TGTGCCAGCAGCCAAGGCAGCTCTGGAAACACCATATATTTT. It specifies CASSQGSSGNTIYF. The chain has TRBV3-1 and TRBJ1-3; D not certain. The CDR3 consists of 14 residues. Trimming shortened V by 1 base and J by 0 bases, and 4 bases separated the two germline ends. From germline, CDR1 is LGHDT and CDR2 YNNKEL (reference sequence).

There are many counts of this clonotype. At one of its ends the junction is not consistent with the germline gene, which may arise from a read error. The V gene is TRBV11-2, the J gene TRBJ1-1; TRBD1 matches 7 bases. The CDR3 spans 15 residues. Per germline, CDR1 SGHAT and CDR2 FQNNGV. In DNA, the CDR3 is TGCGCCAGCAGCTTAAGGGGGCGCGTGAACACTGAAGCTTTCTTT. Translated: CASSLRGRVNTEAFF. Filled out from reference TRBV11-2 and TRBJ1-1, the complete variable domain reads EAGVAQSPRYKIIEKRQSVAFWCNPISGHATLYWYQQILGQGPKLLIQFQNNGVVDDSQLPKDRFSAERLKGVDSTLKIQPAKLEDSAVYLCASSLRGRVNTEAFFGQGTRLTVV.

This rearrangement joins TRBV3-1 to TRBJ1-2; D unresolved. Germline CDR1 LGHDT, CDR2 YNNKEL (reference sequence). V lost 4 bases to trimming and J lost 4 bases, with 19 bases between them. The CDR3 loop spans 16 amino acids. This chain's CDR3 is CASSPEGKKETYGYTF. The DNA for the CDR3 is TGTGCCAGCAGCCCCGAGGGAAAGAAGGAAACCTATGGCTACACCTTC.

V gene TRBV20-1 combines with J gene TRBJ2-3; D is unresolved. This CDR3 is built from 14 residues. V dropped 3 bases and J dropped 2 bases, with 12 bases sitting between them. CDR1 and CDR2 from the germline V gene are DFQATT and SNEGSKA (reference sequence). CDR3 amino acids: CSASSPPDTDTQYF. In DNA, the CDR3 is TGCAGTGCTAGTAGCCCTCCCGACACAGATACGCAGTATTTT.

The rearrangement links TRBV2 to TRBJ2-3; 11 bases align to TRBD2. The CDR3 contains 18 residues. Germline CDR1 SNHLY, CDR2 FYNNEI. V dropped 10 bases and J dropped 0; count of bases not matched to a gene: 15. The CDR3 bases are TGTGCCATCTGTTTAGGGGCTAGCGGGAGGATTAGCACAGATACGCAGTATTTT. This sequence encodes CAICLGASGRISTDTQYF. Full variable domain (remainder filled in from reference TRBV2 and TRBJ2-3): EPEVTQTPSHQVTQMGQEVILRCVPISNHLYFYWYRQILGQKVEFLVSFYNNEISEKSEIFDDQFSVERPDGSNFTLKIRSTKLEDSAMYFCAICLGASGRISTDTQYFGPGTRLTVL.

This clonotype occurred many times. The V call is TRBV6-5, the J call TRBJ1-1; D not certain. The CDR3 loop spans 15 amino acids. V shed 1 base and J shed 0 bases, with 9 bases lying between them. Germline CDR1 is MNHEY and CDR2 is SVGAGI. The CDR3 reads CASSYYGVMNTEAFF. CDR3 coding DNA: TGTGCCAGCAGTTACTATGGGGTGATGAACACTGAAGCTTTCTTT.

A few counts support this clonotype. CDR3 DNA: TGTGCCAGCTCACCCCCGACGTGGGAGACCCAGTACTTC. Translation gives CASSPPTWETQYF. The chain has TRBV18 and TRBJ2-5; D unclear. The germline V gene encodes CDR1 KGHSH and CDR2 LQKENI. Between the trimmed V and J ends, which lost 3 bases and 5 bases, there was a span of 10 bases. This CDR3 has 13 residues. Variable domain in full (rest from reference TRBV18 and TRBJ2-5): NAGVMQNPRHLVRRRGQEARLRCSPMKGHSHVYWYRQLPEEGLKFMVYLQKENIIDESGMPKERFSAEFPKEGPSILRIQQVVRGDSAAYFCASSPPTWETQYFGPGTRLLVL.

The sample holds a few counts of this clonotype. The chain links TRBV4-1 to TRBJ2-5; 14 bases agree with TRBD2. The junction had 8 bases not matched to a gene; V was cut back by 0 bases and J by 5 bases. The CDR3 contains 18 residues. The germline CDR1 and CDR2 sequences are MGHRA and YSYEKL. The CDR3 is CASSQERGTSGSRETQYF. DNA of the CDR3: TGCGCCAGCAGCCAAGAAAGGGGGACTAGCGGGAGTCGGGAGACCCAGTACTTC.

This clonotype was counted a few times. The gene calls are TRBV6-2 or TRBV6-3 and TRBJ2-7, with D unclear. This CDR3 has 13 amino acids. V was cut by 5 bases and J by 3 bases, with 11 bases left in between. Per germline, CDR1 MNHEY and CDR2 SVGEGT. CDR3 residues: CASSKVQNYEQYV. The CDR3 DNA sequence: TGTGCCAGCAGTAAGGTCCAGAACTACGAGCAGTACGTC.

The rearrangement links TRBV10-3 to TRBJ2-7, with 15 bases lining up with TRBD2. CDR1 and CDR2 from the germline V gene are ENHRY and SYGVKD. This CDR3 spans 17 amino acids. With 2 bases clipped from V and 1 base from J, the junction kept 3 bases outside the gene matches. The CDR3 sequence is CAISEGTSGRKSYEQYF. CDR3 DNA: TGTGCCATCAGTGAGGGGACTAGCGGGAGGAAGTCCTACGAGCAGTACTTC.

This clonotype was seen just once. The chain has TRBV19 and TRBJ1-1; a weak D match, TRBD1 (6 bases). Trimming removed 1 base from V and 4 bases from J, with 10 bases in between. The CDR3 length is 14 residues. Germline lookup yields CDR1 LNHDA and CDR2 SQIVND (reference sequence). CDR3 sequence reads: CASSIVGGTTEAFF. CDR3 nucleotide sequence: TGTGCCAGTAGTATAGTAGGGGGGACCACTGAAGCTTTCTTT.

V is TRBV3-1 and J is TRBJ2-7, with 11 bases matching TRBD2. V dropped 1 base and J dropped 5; count of bases not matched to a gene: 4. This CDR3 spans 15 amino acids. Germline-derived CDR1 and CDR2 are LGHDT and YNNKEL (reference sequence). CDR3 nucleotides: TGTGCCAGCAGCCAAGGGCTAGCGGGAGGCCACGAGCAGTACTTC. Translation: CASSQGLAGGHEQYF.

This clonotype was seen a single time. This chain connects TRBV24-1 to TRBJ2-5; 8 positions agree with TRBD2. The V and J ends lost 4 bases and 6 bases, in that order; junction bases with no gene match: 6. This CDR3 has 14 amino acids. Germline assignment: CDR1 KGHDR and CDR2 SFDVKD. The chain's CDR3 is CATSDGGGKKTQYF. The CDR3, as DNA: TGTGCCACCAGTGACGGCGGGGGGAAAAAGACCCAGTACTTC.

In its sample, this clonotype was seen a few times. V is TRBV12-3 or TRBV12-4 and J is TRBJ2-2; 12 nucleotides match TRBD1. V was clipped by 6 bases and J by 6 bases; unmatched bases: 11. This CDR3 is 17 amino acids long. CDR3 residues: CASSQGTGGAEAGELFF. DNA of the CDR3: TGTGCCAGCAGCCAAGGGACAGGGGGCGCGGAAGCCGGGGAGCTGTTTTTT.

V gene TRBV7-9 combines with J gene TRBJ2-2, with 8 bases lining up with TRBD2. Trimming removed 5 bases from V and 5 bases from J; junction bases left unmatched: 10. The length of the CDR3 is 16 residues. The V gene's germline CDR1 is SEHNR and CDR2 FQNEAQ (reference sequence). CDR3 coding DNA: TGTGCCAGCAGCCGTTTAAGCGGGAGTAATACCGGGGAGCTGTTTTTT. This gives the protein CASSRLSGSNTGELFF.

The chain employs TRBV6-1 and TRBJ1-3; tentative D call: TRBD1 (6 bases). The germline gives CDR1 MNHNS, CDR2 SASEGT. The V end was cut by 6 bases, the J end by 4 bases, with 13 bases between. The CDR3 covers 14 residues. The CDR3 sequence: CASSFGTYGNTIYF. The CDR3, as DNA: TGTGCCAGCAGCTTCGGGACATACGGAAACACCATATATTTT.

The V gene is TRBV7-2, the J gene TRBJ1-3; 8 nucleotides align to TRBD1. There are 18 residues in the CDR3. Per germline, CDR1 SGHTA and CDR2 FQGNSA. V was clipped by 6 bases and J by 4 bases; unmatched bases: 17. CDR3 region: CASRTKETGDFYGNTIYF. The CDR3 nucleotides are TGTGCCAGCAGGACTAAAGAGACAGGGGATTTTTACGGAAACACCATATATTTT.

V gene TRBV7-8 combines with J gene TRBJ2-1; TRBD2 matches at 7 bases. With V trimmed by 2 bases and J by 7 bases, 11 bases remained unmatched. This CDR3 has 16 amino acids. Germline CDR1 and CDR2: SGHVS and FQNEAQ. The CDR3 sequence is CASSLSNPGLRNEQFF. DNA for the CDR3: TGTGCCAGCAGCTTATCTAATCCGGGACTAAGGAATGAGCAGTTCTTC.

The rearrangement links TRBV6-1 to TRBJ1-6, with a weak D call TRBD1 (5 bases). The length of the CDR3 is 15 residues. V was cut by 1 base and J by 7 bases, with 11 bases left in between. Germline V gives CDR1 MNHNS, CDR2 SASEGT. This CDR3 is CASSEVSTVNSPLHF. In DNA, the CDR3 is TGTGCCAGCAGTGAAGTTTCGACAGTAAATTCACCCCTCCACTTT.

This chain joins TRBV3-1 and TRBJ2-7; 12 positions match TRBD2. The CDR3 length is 16 residues. The V segment lost 3 bases and the J segment 6 bases; nucleotides outside the gene matches: 9. The germline CDR1 and CDR2 sequences are LGHDT and YNNKEL (reference sequence). CDR3 in DNA: TGTGCCAGCAGCCATGTAGGACTAGCGGGATGGATCGAGCAGTACTTC. Encoded protein: CASSHVGLAGWIEQYF.

Many counts were recorded for this clonotype. The rearrangement joins TRBV29-1 to TRBJ2-1; D is ambiguous. V lost 7 bases and J lost 4, with 8 bases in between. The CDR3 spans 11 residues. The germline CDR1 and CDR2 sequences are SQVTM and ANQGSEA. In nucleotides, the CDR3 is TGCAGCGCCACAAATTACAATGAGCAGTTCTTC. Its translation is CSATNYNEQFF.

The V call is TRBV7-2, the J call TRBJ2-3; the D gene is possibly TRBD1 (5 bases). The CDR3 runs 16 residues. CDR1 is SGHTA, CDR2 FQGNSA, per germline. V was cut by 5 bases and J by 0 bases, with 15 bases left in between. The CDR3 DNA follows: TGTGCCAGCAGCCTGACAGCTCTCGCTAGCACAGATACGCAGTATTTT. This encodes CASSLTALASTDTQYF.

The CDR3 DNA follows: TGTGCCACCAGCAGACAGAGGCCCGGGGCCAACGTCCTGACTTTC. Its translation is CATSRQRPGANVLTF. The chain uses TRBV15 and TRBJ2-6; D is uncertain. The V end was cut by 2 bases, the J end by 4 bases, with 9 bases between. The CDR3 has 15 residues. Germline CDR1 LNHNV, CDR2 YYDKDF (reference sequence).

CDR3 in DNA: TGTGCCAGCAGCCCACCGGGACAGGGTCTTTCACCCCTCCACTTT. As protein: CASSPPGQGLSPLHF. The J gene is TRBJ1-6, the V gene TRBV12-3 or TRBV12-4, with 9 bases that match TRBD1. The CDR3 extends over 15 amino acids. Germline trimming cut 6 bases from V and 9 bases from J; bases unmatched to any gene: 9.

This clonotype turned up a few times. V usage is TRBV5-4 and J usage is TRBJ2-6; 8 bases map to TRBD1. This CDR3 contains 16 residues. J was trimmed by 2 bases and V by 0 bases; bases with no gene match: 1. Germline V lookup: CDR1 SGHNT, CDR2 YYREEE (reference sequence). CDR3 sequence: CASSLEDRAGANVLTF. Here the CDR3 DNA reads TGTGCCAGCAGCTTGGAGGACAGGGCTGGGGCCAACGTCCTGACTTTC.